Sequencing of this T cell receptor beta chain was carried out in a study of blood T cell repertoires in COVID-19. This table comes from immunoSEQ multiplex PCR, and its TCRdb copy is limited to in-frame clones, with some not included. The data show about 470,000 clones, roughly nine tenths seen once. CDR3 length: 13 amino acids. V lost 2 bases to trimming and J lost 5 bases, with 10 bases between them. CDR1 and CDR2 from the germline V gene are GTSNPN and SVGIG (reference sequence). Source material: PBMCs or T cells enriched from blood (not recorded which). This clonotype was obtained from a young woman who had recovered from COVID-19. This chain connects TRBV30 to TRBJ1-5, with D maybe TRBD1 (5 bases). DNA for the CDR3: TGTGCCTGGAGTCCCGGACAATATCAGCCCCAGCATTTT. It yields the protein CAWSPGQYQPQHF.